These 31 T cell receptor beta chains came from one sample sequenced in a study of graft-versus-host responses after intestinal transplantation (dated by TCRdb to about 2021). No antigen has been identified for these receptors. The time point label here, explained by the study, means: cells obtained before transplantation from donor or recipient. The library relied on the immunoSEQ multiplex PCR assay. Held by TCRdb, this immuneACCESS table contains in-frame sequences only and omits some clones. Under half of the omission traces to an unresolved V gene where checked; the cause of the rest is unknown. The sample table contains some 97,000 clones; only one count was recorded for roughly 87% of them. The ten largest clones take up roughly 0.95% of the sample. The sample was unstimulated CD4+ T cells sorted from spleen or lymph node cells, taken before transplant. The source of these receptors is a human donor who was the organ donor for an intestinal transplant.

This rearrangement joins TRBV5-4 to TRBJ1-4; D call uncertain. The germline V gene encodes CDR1 SGHNT and CDR2 YYREEE (reference sequence). V lost 4 bases, J lost 7 bases, and 14 bases lay in between. This CDR3 comprises 14 residues. The CDR3 DNA follows: TGTGCCAGCAGCCGGGGAAATCGTGGTGAAAAACTGTTTTTT. This codes for CASSRGNRGEKLFF.

This clone was seen just once. The V gene is TRBV6-5, the J gene TRBJ2-7; TRBD2 might be the D (5 bases). CDR3 size: 14 residues. V shed 10 bases and J shed 6 bases, with 22 bases lying between them. The germline CDR1 and CDR2 sequences are MNHEY and SVGAGI. The CDR3 protein is CATGPGFQSLEQYF. CDR3 nucleotides: TGTGCCACTGGACCGGGATTTCAGTCCCTCGAGCAGTACTTC.

V is TRBV18 and J is TRBJ1-1, with D hard to call. CDR1 is KGHSH, CDR2 LQKENI, per germline. There are 14 residues in the CDR3. Trimming stripped 1 base from V and 1 base from J, with 7 bases between. The CDR3 here is CASSPLAKNTEAFF. In DNA, the CDR3 is TGTGCCAGCTCACCACTCGCGAAGAACACTGAAGCTTTCTTT.

This clone appeared once. The chain recombines TRBV6-1 with TRBJ1-5, with TRBD1 identical over 7 bases. This CDR3 comprises 12 residues. From germline, CDR1 is MNHNS and CDR2 SASEGT. V dropped 7 bases and J dropped 7; count of bases not matched to a gene: 4. This chain's CDR3 is CASITGDQPQHF. CDR3 nucleotides: TGTGCCAGCATTACAGGGGACCAGCCCCAGCATTTT.

The gene calls are TRBV19 and TRBJ2-7; D possibly corresponds to TRBD2 (5 bases). V lost 0 bases and J 3 bases, leaving 12 bases between the germline ends. Germline values: CDR1 LNHDA, CDR2 SQIVND (reference sequence). This CDR3 comprises 15 residues. In DNA, the CDR3 is TGTGCCAGTAGTATAGATACTAGAGGGAACTACGAGCAGTACTTC. Translation: CASSIDTRGNYEQYF.

The chain couples TRBV28 to TRBJ2-7; unclear D gene. This CDR3 has 15 residues. Between the trimmed V and J ends, which lost 4 bases and 0 bases, there was a span of 13 bases. Germline CDR1 is MDHEN and CDR2 is SYDVKM. The CDR3 nucleotides read TGTGCCAGCAGTTCCCACATAAAAGGCTCCTACGAGCAGTACTTC. It specifies CASSSHIKGSYEQYF.

This chain joins TRBV5-1 and TRBJ1-2; 10 nucleotides agree with TRBD1. This CDR3 spans 15 amino acids. Germline V gene data show CDR1 as SGHRS and CDR2 as YFSETQ. The V segment lost 1 base and the J segment 3 bases; nucleotides outside the gene matches: 3. The CDR3 region is CASSLQTGGDYGYTF. The DNA of the CDR3 is TGCGCCAGCAGCTTGCAGACAGGGGGCGACTATGGCTACACCTTC.

This chain uses TRBV30 with TRBJ2-1, with TRBD2 as a possible D gene (7 bases). Germline CDR1 GTSNPN, CDR2 SVGIG (reference sequence). This CDR3 is 12 amino acids long. Between the trimmed V and J ends, which lost 4 bases and 5 bases, there was a span of 9 bases. The DNA for the CDR3 is TGTGCCTGGAAAGGGGGGGACAATGAGCAGTTCTTC. Its protein is CAWKGGDNEQFF.

This sequence joins TRBV27 and TRBJ2-2; D gene ambiguous. The CDR3 sequence is 15 residues long. V lost 4 bases, J lost 5 bases, and 14 bases lay in between. The germline CDR1 and CDR2 sequences are MNHEY and SMNVEV (reference sequence). The CDR3 DNA follows: TGTGCCAGCAGTTCCGACGGTATCTCTACCGGGGAGCTGTTTTTT. Translation: CASSSDGISTGELFF.

This clone was recorded only once. The rearrangement uses TRBV6-1 and TRBJ2-7; 8 bases map to TRBD2. The CDR3 is 20 amino acids. Trimming removed 4 bases from V and 0 bases from J; junction bases left unmatched: 20. Germline V gene data show CDR1 as MNHNS and CDR2 as SASEGT. Here the CDR3 reads CASSVVTGTPGGTSSYEQYF. CDR3 coding DNA: TGTGCCAGCAGTGTCGTGACCGGGACACCGGGAGGGACGAGCTCCTACGAGCAGTACTTC.

This chain links TRBV5-6 with TRBJ2-1; D might be TRBD2 (6 bases). The CDR3 runs 15 residues. Germline V gene data show CDR1 as SGHDT and CDR2 as YYEEEE. The V and J ends lost 4 bases and 3 bases respectively, with 14 bases between them. The chain's CDR3 is CASSVRLVLYNEQFF. In nucleotides, the CDR3 is TGTGCCAGCAGCGTGAGACTAGTACTCTACAATGAGCAGTTCTTC.

The rearrangement links TRBV19 to TRBJ2-6; D remains ambiguous. The CDR3 covers 13 residues. The germline V gene has CDR1 LNHDA and CDR2 SQIVND (reference sequence). Between the trimmed V and J ends, which lost 3 bases and 3 bases, there was a span of 3 bases. CDR3: CASSIGGANVLTF. DNA of the CDR3: TGTGCCAGTAGTATCGGTGGGGCCAACGTCCTGACTTTC.

The gene calls are TRBV5-4 and TRBJ2-1; TRBD2 might be the D (7 bases). The CDR3 runs to 16 residues. CDR1 and CDR2 from the germline V gene are SGHNT and YYREEE (reference sequence). The germline V and J ends were trimmed by 0 bases and 7 bases, with 17 bases remaining between them. The CDR3 nucleotides read TGTGCCAGCAGCTTGGCCACGGGGGGCTTTGGGAATGAGCAGTTCTTC. Its protein product is CASSLATGGFGNEQFF. Together with reference TRBV5-4 and TRBJ2-1, the CDR3 gives the full variable domain: ETGVTQSPTHLIKTRGQQVTLRCSSQSGHNTVSWYQQALGQGPQFIFQYYREEENGRGNFPPRFSGLQFPNYSSELNVNALELDDSALYLCASSLATGGFGNEQFFGPGTRLTVL.

This clone was recorded only once. The chain uses TRBV4-1 and TRBJ2-4; no reliable D call. CDR3 length equals 17 residues. V dropped 1 base and J dropped 0 bases, with 13 bases sitting between them. Germline CDR1 is MGHRA and CDR2 is YSYEKL. This CDR3 reads CASSQGRAEGAKNIQYF. The CDR3 region has the DNA TGCGCCAGCAGCCAAGGCCGCGCGGAAGGAGCCAAAAACATTCAGTACTTC.

The chain carries TRBV28 and TRBJ2-7, with D perhaps being TRBD1 or TRBD2 (5 bases each). There are 15 residues in the CDR3. CDR1 and CDR2 from the germline V gene are MDHEN and SYDVKM. The V end lost 3 bases, the J end lost 2 bases, and 14 bases lay between the germline ends. CDR3 sequence: CASSFPRDAAYEQYF. CDR3 sequence (DNA): TGTGCCAGCAGTTTTCCTCGGGACGCCGCCTACGAGCAGTACTTC.

V usage is TRBV5-6 and J usage is TRBJ1-1; 7 bases map to TRBD1. The germline V gene has CDR1 SGHDT and CDR2 YYEEEE. Trimming at V came to 4 bases and at J to 0 bases, leaving 6 bases not matched to a gene. The CDR3 covers 15 residues. The DNA for the CDR3 is TGTGCCAGCAGCGTAACGGACAGGATGAACACTGAAGCTTTCTTT. This translates into CASSVTDRMNTEAFF.

This clone appeared once. The chain couples TRBV6-5 to TRBJ2-3; D may be TRBD2 (6 bases). CDR3 length: 14 residues. The germline V and J ends were trimmed by 0 bases and 7 bases, with 11 bases remaining between them. CDR1 is MNHEY, CDR2 SVGAGI, per germline. CDR3 region: CASSYSTSSNTQYF. DNA of the CDR3: TGTGCCAGCAGTTACTCGACTAGTTCGAATACGCAGTATTTT.

In its sample, this clone was seen once. This chain joins TRBV4-1 and TRBJ2-1; TRBD2 matches at 7 bases. The CDR3 is 16 amino acids. V lost 4 bases, J lost 9 bases, and 15 bases stayed unmatched. CDR1 is MGHRA and CDR2 is YSYEKL in the germline V gene. The CDR3 reads CASSPSGVPIISEQFF. CDR3 in DNA: TGCGCCAGCAGCCCAAGCGGGGTACCAATTATATCTGAGCAGTTCTTC.

This clone was recorded a few times. The chain has TRBV9 and TRBJ1-4, with D perhaps matching TRBD1 (6 bases). Trimming took off 4 bases at V and 6 bases at J, with 16 bases between the two ends. The CDR3 loop spans 15 amino acids. CDR1 SGDLS and CDR2 YYNGEE come from the germline V gene. The CDR3 is CASSPRGTGHEKLFF. As DNA, the CDR3 is TGTGCCAGCAGCCCCCGTGGAACAGGGCATGAAAAACTGTTTTTT.

The V and J genes are TRBV5-4 and TRBJ2-5; D is tentatively TRBD1 or TRBD2 (5 bases each). Germline V gene data show CDR1 as SGHNT and CDR2 as YYREEE (reference sequence). The germline V and J ends were trimmed by 2 bases and 5 bases, with 19 bases remaining between them. The CDR3 runs to 16 residues. The CDR3 spells CASSFGVDRKRETQYF. For the CDR3, the DNA is TGTGCCAGCAGCTTTGGTGTAGACAGAAAGCGGGAGACCCAGTACTTC.

V usage is TRBV27 and J usage is TRBJ2-6; D remains unclear. V was cut by 2 bases and J by 2 bases, with 10 bases left in between. Germline CDR1 is MNHEY and CDR2 is SMNVEV (reference sequence). The CDR3 runs 16 residues. This CDR3 reads CASSLQITTGANVLTF. CDR3 sequence (DNA): TGTGCCAGCAGTTTACAGATTACGACTGGGGCCAACGTCCTGACTTTC.

This clone was seen only once. The rearrangement joins TRBV30 to TRBJ2-6, with D unclear. The length of the CDR3 is 15 residues. Germline V gene lookup returns CDR1 GTSNPN and CDR2 SVGIG (reference sequence). Trimming pared 0 bases from V and 0 bases from J, leaving 6 bases between. CDR3 amino acids: CAWSVGSSGANVLTF. The CDR3, as DNA: TGTGCCTGGAGTGTAGGCAGCTCTGGGGCCAACGTCCTGACTTTC.

The chain has TRBV25-1 and TRBJ1-6, with D possibly TRBD1 on 5 matching bases. The length of the CDR3 is 14 residues. V was clipped by 5 bases and J by 9 bases, with 14 bases between them. Germline V gene data show CDR1 as MGHDK and CDR2 as SYGVNS. Written as DNA, the CDR3 is TGTGCCAGCAGTTTTTGGGGACCGGTTTCACCCCTCCACTTT. Its protein is CASSFWGPVSPLHF.

The rearrangement joins TRBV4-2 to TRBJ2-7; 7 bases align to TRBD1. The CDR3 is 15 residues long. Per the germline V gene, CDR1 is LGHNA and CDR2 is YNFKEQ. J gave up 0 bases and V 4 bases, and 6 bases lay outside the gene matches. In DNA, the CDR3 is TGTGCCAGCAGCCTCCACGGGACAGCCTCCTACGAGCAGTACTTC. Residues: CASSLHGTASYEQYF.

The rearrangement links TRBV19 to TRBJ2-7; D is possibly TRBD2 (5 bases). This CDR3 comprises 14 residues. Germline values: CDR1 LNHDA, CDR2 SQIVND (reference sequence). V was pared by 10 bases and J by 7 bases, with 23 bases between. CDR3 in amino acids: CATTGVGGPLEQYF. The CDR3 DNA reads TGTGCCACCACCGGGGTGGGCGGTCCTTTGGAGCAGTACTTC.

The chain recombines TRBV2 with TRBJ2-1; D not resolved. The CDR3 consists of 15 residues. Germline CDR1 and CDR2: SNHLY and FYNNEI. Trimming stripped 8 bases from V and 4 bases from J, with 18 bases between. The CDR3 sequence is CASRAQRATYNEQFF. Written as DNA, the CDR3 is TGTGCCAGCCGGGCCCAACGTGCAACATACAATGAGCAGTTCTTC.

The gene calls are TRBV7-6 and TRBJ1-5; D possibly corresponds to TRBD1 (5 bases). Germline V CDR1 and CDR2: SGHVS, FNYEAQ. The CDR3 runs 13 residues. The V end was cut by 1 base, the J end by 8 bases, with 9 bases between. The CDR3 loop reads CASSLGGEKPQHF. In nucleotides, the CDR3 is TGTGCCAGCAGCTTAGGGGGGGAGAAGCCCCAGCATTTT.

The chain links TRBV30 to TRBJ1-4; D uncertain. The CDR3 runs 13 residues. Trimming removed 0 bases at V and 5 bases at J, with 7 bases between. CDR1 GTSNPN and CDR2 SVGIG come from the germline V gene (reference sequence). Here the CDR3 reads CAWSVLRNEKLFF. The DNA for the CDR3 is TGTGCCTGGAGTGTACTGAGGAATGAAAAACTGTTTTTT.

The chain recombines TRBV28 with TRBJ2-7; D might be TRBD1 (5 bases). V lost 7 bases, J lost 7 bases, and 17 bases lay in between. The V gene's germline CDR1 is MDHEN and CDR2 SYDVKM. The CDR3 runs 13 residues. The CDR3, as DNA: TGTGCCAGCAAAACGGCAGGGCTAGGGGAGCAGTACTTC. Translating gives CASKTAGLGEQYF.

The chain is built from TRBV5-1 and TRBJ2-4; D remains ambiguous. The CDR3 consists of 13 residues. Germline loops: CDR1 SGHRS, CDR2 YFSETQ. V was clipped by 5 bases and J by 4 bases, with 10 bases between them. CDR3: CASRSETKNIQYF. The CDR3 DNA reads TGCGCCAGCAGGAGTGAGACTAAAAACATTCAGTACTTC.

J is TRBJ1-4 and V is TRBV6-5; D is undetermined. CDR3 size: 16 residues. V lost 2 bases and J lost 0, with 10 bases in between. The germline gives CDR1 MNHEY, CDR2 SVGAGI. The CDR3 DNA is TGTGCCAGCAGTTACGGGTTATCCACAACTAATGAAAAACTGTTTTTT. Translating it yields CASSYGLSTTNEKLFF.